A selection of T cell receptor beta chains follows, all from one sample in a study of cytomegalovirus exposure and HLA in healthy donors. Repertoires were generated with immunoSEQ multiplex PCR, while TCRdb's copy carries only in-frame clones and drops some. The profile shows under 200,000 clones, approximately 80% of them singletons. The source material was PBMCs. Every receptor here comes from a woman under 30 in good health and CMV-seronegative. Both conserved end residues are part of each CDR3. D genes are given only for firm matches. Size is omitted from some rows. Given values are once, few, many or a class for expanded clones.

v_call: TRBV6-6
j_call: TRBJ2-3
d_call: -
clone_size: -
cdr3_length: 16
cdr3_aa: CASSPQGRGSTDTQYF
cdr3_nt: TGTGCCAGCAGTCCCCAGGGAAGGGGAAGCACAGATACGCAGTATTTT

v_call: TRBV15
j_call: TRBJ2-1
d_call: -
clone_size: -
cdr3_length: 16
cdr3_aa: CATSRRLVASYNEQFF
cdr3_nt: TGTGCCACCAGCAGACGACTGGTAGCCTCCTACAATGAGCAGTTCTTC

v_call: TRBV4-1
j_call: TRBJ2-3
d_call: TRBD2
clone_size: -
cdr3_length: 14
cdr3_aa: CASSRSGGTDTQYF
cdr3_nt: TGCGCCAGCAGCCGTAGCGGGGGCACAGATACGCAGTATTTT

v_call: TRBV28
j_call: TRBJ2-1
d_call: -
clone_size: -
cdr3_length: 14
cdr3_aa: CASSLYPGHNEQFF
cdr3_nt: TGTGCCAGCAGTTTATATCCAGGCCACAATGAGCAGTTCTTC

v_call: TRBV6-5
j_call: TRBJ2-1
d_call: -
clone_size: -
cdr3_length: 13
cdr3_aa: CASSYKGNNEQFF
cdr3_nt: TGTGCCAGCAGTTACAAGGGGAACAATGAGCAGTTCTTC

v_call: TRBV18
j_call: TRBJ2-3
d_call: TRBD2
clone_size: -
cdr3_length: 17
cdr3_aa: CASSPLTSGIDTDTQYF
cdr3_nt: TGTGCCAGCTCACCTCTCACTAGCGGGATCGACACAGATACGCAGTATTTT

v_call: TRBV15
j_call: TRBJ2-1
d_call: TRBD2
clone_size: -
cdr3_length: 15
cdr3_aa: CATSLTSGRFNEQFF
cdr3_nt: TGTGCCACCAGCCTAACTAGCGGGAGGTTCAATGAGCAGTTCTTC

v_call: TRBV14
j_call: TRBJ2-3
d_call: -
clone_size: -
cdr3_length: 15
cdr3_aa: CASSPNTVSTDTQYF
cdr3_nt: TGTGCCAGCAGCCCAAACACAGTTAGCACAGATACGCAGTATTTT

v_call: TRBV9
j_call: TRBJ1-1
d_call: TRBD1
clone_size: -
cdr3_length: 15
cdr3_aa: CASSDSGGSNTEAFF
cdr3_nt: TGTGCCAGCAGCGACTCAGGGGGCTCGAACACTGAAGCTTTCTTT

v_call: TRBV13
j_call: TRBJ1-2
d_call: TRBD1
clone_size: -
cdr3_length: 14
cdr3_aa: CASRSGQGNYGYTF
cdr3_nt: TGTGCCAGCAGATCAGGACAGGGTAACTATGGCTACACCTTC

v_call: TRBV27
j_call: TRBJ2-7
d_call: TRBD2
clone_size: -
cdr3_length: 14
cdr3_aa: CASSFNGRVYEQYF
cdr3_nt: TGTGCCAGCAGTTTTAACGGGAGGGTCTACGAGCAGTACTTC

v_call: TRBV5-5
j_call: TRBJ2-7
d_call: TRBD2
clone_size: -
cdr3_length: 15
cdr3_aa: CASSVSILAGVEQYF
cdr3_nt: TGTGCCAGCAGCGTATCTATACTAGCGGGAGTCGAGCAGTACTTC

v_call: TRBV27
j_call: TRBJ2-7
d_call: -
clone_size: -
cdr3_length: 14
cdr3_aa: CASSPRQRSYEQYF
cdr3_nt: TGTGCCAGCAGTCCCCGCCAGCGATCCTACGAGCAGTACTTC

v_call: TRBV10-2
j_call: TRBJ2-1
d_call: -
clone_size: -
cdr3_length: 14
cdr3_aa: CASSVGLANNEQFF
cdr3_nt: TGCGCCAGCAGTGTGGGGCTAGCGAACAATGAGCAGTTCTTC

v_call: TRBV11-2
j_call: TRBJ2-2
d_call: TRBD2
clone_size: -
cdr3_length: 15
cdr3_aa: CASSLGGRENGELFF
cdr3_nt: TGTGCCAGCAGCTTGGGCGGGAGGGAAAACGGGGAGCTGTTTTTT

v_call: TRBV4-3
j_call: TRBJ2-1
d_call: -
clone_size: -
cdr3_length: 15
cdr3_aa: CASSQAGLGGDEQFF
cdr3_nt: TGCGCCAGCAGCCAGGCGGGACTAGGGGGCGATGAGCAGTTCTTC

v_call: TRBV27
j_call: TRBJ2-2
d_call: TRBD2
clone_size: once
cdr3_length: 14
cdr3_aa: CASSSGSGIGELFF
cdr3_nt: TGTGCCAGCAGTTCCGGGAGCGGGATCGGGGAGCTGTTTTTT

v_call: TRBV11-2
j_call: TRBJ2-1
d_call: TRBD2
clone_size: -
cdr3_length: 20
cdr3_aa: CASSLEGRSASGSPEDEQFF
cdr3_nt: TGTGCCAGCAGCTTAGAAGGACGGTCGGCTAGCGGGAGCCCCGAGGATGAGCAGTTCTTC

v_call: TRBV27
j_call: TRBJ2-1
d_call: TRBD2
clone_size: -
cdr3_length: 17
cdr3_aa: CASSSRSGRGSYNEQFF
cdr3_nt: TGTGCCAGCAGTTCGCGTAGCGGGAGGGGATCCTACAATGAGCAGTTCTTC

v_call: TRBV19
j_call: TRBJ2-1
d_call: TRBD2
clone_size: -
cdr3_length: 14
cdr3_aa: CASSIRRERDEQFF
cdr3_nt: TGTGCCAGTAGTATACGGCGGGAGCGGGATGAGCAGTTCTTC

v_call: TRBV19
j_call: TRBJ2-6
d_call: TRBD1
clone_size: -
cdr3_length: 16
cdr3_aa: CASRTGVNSGANVLTF
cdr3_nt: TGTGCCAGTAGGACAGGGGTGAACTCTGGGGCCAACGTCCTGACTTTC

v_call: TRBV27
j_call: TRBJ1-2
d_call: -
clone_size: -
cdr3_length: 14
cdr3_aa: CASSPRTGIYGYTF
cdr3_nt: TGTGCCAGCAGTCCACGCACAGGAATCTATGGCTACACCTTC

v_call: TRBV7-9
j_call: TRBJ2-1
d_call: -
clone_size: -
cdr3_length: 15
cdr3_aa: CASSAKLRSYNEQFF
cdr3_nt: TGTGCCAGCAGCGCTAAGCTGAGATCCTACAATGAGCAGTTCTTC

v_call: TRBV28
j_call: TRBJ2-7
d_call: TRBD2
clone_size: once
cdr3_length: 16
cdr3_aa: CASSPTPTSGSDEQYF
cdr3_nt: TGTGCCAGCAGTCCCACCCCGACTAGCGGGAGTGATGAGCAGTACTTC

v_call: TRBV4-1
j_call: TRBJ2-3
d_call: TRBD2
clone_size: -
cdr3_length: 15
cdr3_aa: CASSQEGGSTDTQYF
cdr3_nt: TGCGCCAGCAGCCAAGAGGGGGGGAGCACAGATACGCAGTATTTT

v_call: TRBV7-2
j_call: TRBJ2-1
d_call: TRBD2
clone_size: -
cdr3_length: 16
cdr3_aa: CASRPTLAATYNEQFF
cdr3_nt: TGTGCCAGCAGGCCCACACTAGCGGCGACCTACAATGAGCAGTTCTTC

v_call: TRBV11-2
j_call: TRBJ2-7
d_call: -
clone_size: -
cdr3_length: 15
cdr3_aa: CASSLSDSDVYEQYF
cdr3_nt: TGTGCCAGCAGCTTATCCGACTCCGATGTATACGAGCAGTACTTC

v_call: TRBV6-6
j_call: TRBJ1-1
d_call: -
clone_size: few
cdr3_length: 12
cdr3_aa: CASSDSNTEAFF
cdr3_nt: TGTGCCAGCAGCGACAGCAACACTGAAGCTTTCTTT

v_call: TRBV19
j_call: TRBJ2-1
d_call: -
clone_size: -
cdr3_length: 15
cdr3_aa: CASSVQEREYNEQFF
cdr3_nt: TGTGCCAGTAGCGTCCAAGAACGGGAGTACAATGAGCAGTTCTTC

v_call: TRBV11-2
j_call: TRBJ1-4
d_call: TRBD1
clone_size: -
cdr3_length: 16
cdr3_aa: CASSAGTGATNEKLFF
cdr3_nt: TGTGCCAGCAGCGCCGGGACAGGAGCAACTAATGAAAAACTGTTTTTT

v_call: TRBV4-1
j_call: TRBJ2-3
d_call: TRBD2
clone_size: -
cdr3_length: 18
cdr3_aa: CASSQSNTAGRRTDTQYF
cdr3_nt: TGCGCCAGCAGCCAATCTAATACAGCGGGACGTCGTACAGATACGCAGTATTTT

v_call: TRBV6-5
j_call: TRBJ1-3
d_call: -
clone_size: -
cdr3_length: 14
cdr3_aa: CASRGHHSGNTIYF
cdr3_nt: TGTGCCAGCAGGGGACATCACTCTGGAAACACCATATATTTT

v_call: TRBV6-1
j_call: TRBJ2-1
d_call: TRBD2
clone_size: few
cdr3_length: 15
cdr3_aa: CASSPTSGRANEQFF
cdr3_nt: TGTGCCAGCAGCCCGACTAGCGGGAGGGCCAATGAGCAGTTCTTC

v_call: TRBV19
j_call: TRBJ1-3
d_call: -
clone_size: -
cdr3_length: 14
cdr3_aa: CARAHRGSGNTIYF
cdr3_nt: TGTGCCAGGGCCCATCGGGGCTCTGGAAACACCATATATTTT

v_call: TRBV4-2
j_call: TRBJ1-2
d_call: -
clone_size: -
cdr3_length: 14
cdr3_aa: CASSQVDGGYGYTF
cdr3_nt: TGTGCCAGCAGCCAAGTCGACGGCGGCTATGGCTACACCTTC

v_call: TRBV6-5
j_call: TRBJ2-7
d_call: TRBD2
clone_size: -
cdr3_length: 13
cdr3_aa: CASSETSGYEQYF
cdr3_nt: TGTGCCAGCAGTGAAACTAGCGGCTACGAGCAGTACTTC

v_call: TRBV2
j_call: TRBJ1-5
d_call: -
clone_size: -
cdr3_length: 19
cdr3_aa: CASSARQGRGSGSNQPQHF
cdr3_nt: TGTGCCAGCAGTGCGAGGCAGGGGAGGGGATCGGGCAGCAATCAGCCCCAGCATTTT

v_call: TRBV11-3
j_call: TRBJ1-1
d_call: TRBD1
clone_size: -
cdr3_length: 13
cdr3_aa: CASSFGQGGEAFF
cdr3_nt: TGTGCCAGCAGCTTTGGACAGGGCGGTGAAGCTTTCTTT

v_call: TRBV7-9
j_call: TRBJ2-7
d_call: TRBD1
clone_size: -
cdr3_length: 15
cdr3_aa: CSSSLSRTGSYEQYF
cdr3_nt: TGTTCCAGCAGCTTATCTAGGACAGGGTCCTACGAGCAGTACTTC

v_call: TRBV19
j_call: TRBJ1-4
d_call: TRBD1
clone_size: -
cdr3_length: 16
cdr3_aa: CASCETGKATNEKLFF
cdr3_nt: TGTGCCAGTTGTGAGACAGGGAAGGCAACTAATGAAAAACTGTTTTTT

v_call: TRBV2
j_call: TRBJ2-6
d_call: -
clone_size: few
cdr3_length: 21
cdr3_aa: CASSEFVVATEGSSGANVLTF
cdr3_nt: TGTGCCAGCAGTGAATTTGTGGTAGCGACGGAGGGCAGCTCTGGGGCCAACGTCCTGACTTTC

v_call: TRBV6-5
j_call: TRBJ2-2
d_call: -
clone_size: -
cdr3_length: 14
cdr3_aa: CASSYFSGTGELFF
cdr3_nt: TGTGCCAGCAGTTACTTCTCGGGGACCGGGGAGCTGTTTTTT

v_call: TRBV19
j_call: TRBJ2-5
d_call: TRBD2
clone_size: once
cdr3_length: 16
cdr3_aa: CASSGRLAGVVETQYF
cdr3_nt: TGTGCCAGTAGTGGGCGACTAGCGGGAGTAGTAGAGACCCAGTACTTC

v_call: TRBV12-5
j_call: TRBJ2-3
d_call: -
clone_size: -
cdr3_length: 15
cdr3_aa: CASGLGTYTQGTQYF
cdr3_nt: TGTGCTAGTGGTTTGGGGACATATACTCAGGGTACGCAGTATTTT

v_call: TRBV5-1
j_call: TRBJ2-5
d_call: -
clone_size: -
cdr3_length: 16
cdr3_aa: CASSLQQAGYQETQYF
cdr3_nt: TGCGCCAGCAGCTTGCAACAAGCAGGGTATCAAGAGACCCAGTACTTC

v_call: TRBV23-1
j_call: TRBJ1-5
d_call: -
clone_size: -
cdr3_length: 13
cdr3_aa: CASSFVSNQPQHF
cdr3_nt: TGCGCCAGCTCCTTCGTGAGCAATCAGCCCCAGCATTTT

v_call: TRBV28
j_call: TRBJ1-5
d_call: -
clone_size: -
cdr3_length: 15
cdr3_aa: CASSMDNLSNQPQHF
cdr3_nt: TGTGCCAGCAGCATGGACAACCTTAGCAATCAGCCCCAGCATTTT

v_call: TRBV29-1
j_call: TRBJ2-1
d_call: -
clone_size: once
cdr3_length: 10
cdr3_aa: CSARGNEQFF
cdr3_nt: TGCAGCGCCCGGGGTAATGAGCAGTTCTTC

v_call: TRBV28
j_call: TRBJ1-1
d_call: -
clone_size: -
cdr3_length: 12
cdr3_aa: CASRAGRTEAFF
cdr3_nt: TGTGCCAGCAGAGCAGGGAGGACTGAAGCTTTCTTT

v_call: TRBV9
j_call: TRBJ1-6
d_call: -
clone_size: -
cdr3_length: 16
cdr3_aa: CASSVGGRGLNSPLHF
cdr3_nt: TGTGCCAGCAGCGTAGGGGGAAGGGGCCTCAATTCACCCCTCCACTTT

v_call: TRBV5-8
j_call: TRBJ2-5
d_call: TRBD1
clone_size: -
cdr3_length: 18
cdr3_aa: CASSLGRFGTGVQETQYF
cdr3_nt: TGTGCCAGCAGCTTGGGGAGGTTTGGGACAGGGGTCCAAGAGACCCAGTACTTC

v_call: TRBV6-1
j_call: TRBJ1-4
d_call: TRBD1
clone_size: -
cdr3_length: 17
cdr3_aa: CASSDWDRGLHNEKLFF
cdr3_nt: TGTGCCAGCAGTGATTGGGACAGGGGGCTTCATAATGAAAAACTGTTTTTT

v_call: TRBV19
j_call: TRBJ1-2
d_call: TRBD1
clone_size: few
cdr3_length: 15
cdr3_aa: CASSTPGTASRGYTF
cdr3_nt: TGTGCCAGTAGTACACCCGGGACAGCAAGTCGTGGCTACACCTTC

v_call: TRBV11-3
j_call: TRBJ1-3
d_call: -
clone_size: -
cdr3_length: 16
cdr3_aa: CASSLVISGAGNTIYF
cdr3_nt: TGTGCCAGCAGCTTAGTCATTTCAGGTGCTGGAAACACCATATATTTT